The rows below give T cell receptor beta chains drawn from one sample of a study of blood T cell repertoires in COVID-19. Generated by immunoSEQ multiplex PCR, the TCRdb table keeps only in-frame clones and is missing some. The sample includes 130,000 to 150,000 clones, 87% seen only once; the top ten take more than 6.5%. Sample: peripheral blood. The receptor source for this set is a woman aged 50 to 65 with active or convalescent COVID-19. The CDR3 runs from the conserved cysteine through the conserved F or W. A D gene is named only where the DNA matches it firmly. Clone size is stated in some rows and not others, as once, few, many or a class when expanded.

D: NA
size: NA
V: TRBV14
J: TRBJ2-7
CDR3: CASSQVQEQYF
DNA: TGTGCCAGCAGCCAAGTCCAAGAGCAGTACTTC

D: TRBD1
size: NA
V: TRBV7-2
J: TRBJ1-2
CDR3: CASSLDRTGASGYTF
DNA: TGTGCCAGCAGCTTAGACCGGACAGGGGCCAGTGGCTACACCTTC

D: TRBD1
size: NA
V: TRBV4-1
J: TRBJ1-1
CDR3: CASSLRTGGRTEAFF
DNA: TGCGCCAGCAGCCTTCGGACAGGGGGGAGAACTGAAGCTTTCTTT

D: NA
size: NA
V: TRBV6-5
J: TRBJ2-3
CDR3: CASTSNGGSTDTQYF
DNA: TGTGCCAGCACCAGCAACGGGGGAAGCACAGATACGCAGTATTTT

D: NA
size: NA
V: TRBV9
J: TRBJ1-5
CDR3: CASSVGLSNQPQHF
DNA: TGTGCCAGCAGCGTGGGCCTCAGCAATCAGCCCCAGCATTTT

D: NA
size: NA
V: TRBV7-2
J: TRBJ1-5
CDR3: CASSFSNQPQHF
DNA: TGTGCCAGTTCTTTTAGCAATCAGCCCCAGCATTTT

D: TRBD1
size: NA
V: TRBV15
J: TRBJ1-2
CDR3: CATSDEGAYGYTF
DNA: TGTGCCACCAGCGACGAGGGGGCGTATGGCTACACCTTC

D: NA
size: NA
V: TRBV7-9
J: TRBJ1-2
CDR3: CASSPSQGNYGYTF
DNA: TGTGCCAGCAGCCCCAGCCAGGGGAACTATGGCTACACCTTC

D: TRBD2
size: NA
V: TRBV7-6
J: TRBJ2-1
CDR3: CASTSERGSYNEQFF
DNA: TGTGCCAGCACGTCCGAGCGGGGGTCCTACAATGAGCAGTTCTTC

D: NA
size: NA
V: TRBV15
J: TRBJ2-1
CDR3: CATSRDPGRNNEQFF
DNA: TGTGCCACCAGCAGAGACCCAGGGAGGAACAATGAGCAGTTCTTC

D: TRBD1
size: few
V: TRBV19
J: TRBJ1-5
CDR3: CAAGGSNQPQHF
DNA: TGTGCAGCAGGGGGCTCCAATCAGCCCCAGCATTTT

D: TRBD1
size: NA
V: TRBV6-5
J: TRBJ1-5
CDR3: CASSSGQGGQPQHF
DNA: TGTGCCAGCAGTTCCGGACAGGGCGGTCAGCCCCAGCATTTT

D: NA
size: few
V: TRBV7-9
J: TRBJ2-7
CDR3: CASSFRDSYEQYF
DNA: TGTGCCAGCAGCTTCCGGGATTCCTACGAGCAGTACTTC

D: NA
size: NA
V: TRBV9
J: TRBJ2-5
CDR3: CASSVEDYQETQYF
DNA: TGTGCCAGCAGCGTAGAGGACTACCAAGAGACCCAGTACTTC

D: TRBD1
size: NA
V: TRBV9
J: TRBJ1-1
CDR3: CASSDRDRFTEAFF
DNA: TGTGCCAGCAGCGACCGGGACAGATTCACTGAAGCTTTCTTT

D: TRBD2
size: NA
V: TRBV5-5
J: TRBJ2-7
CDR3: CASSPQSHAGVFSYEQYF
DNA: TGTGCCAGCAGCCCCCAATCTCACGCGGGGGTTTTCTCCTACGAGCAGTACTTC

D: TRBD1
size: NA
V: TRBV11-2
J: TRBJ1-1
CDR3: CASSPSRTGGTEAFF
DNA: TGTGCCAGCAGCCCGTCCCGGACAGGGGGAACTGAAGCTTTCTTT